Listed below are T cell receptor beta chains from one sample, sequenced in a study of regulatory dendritic cells for organ transplantation. Sequencing used immunoSEQ multiplex PCR; TCRdb keeps in-frame clones, though not all of them. The profile shows almost 35,000 clones, around nine tenths of them singletons. Sequencing input: naive CD4+ T cells from blood. All receptors derive from a human donor in good health. Both conserved end residues are trimmed from each CDR3. D genes are given only for firm matches.

NA TRBJ2-2 TRBV30 AWSVQSFSGELF
TRBD2 TRBJ2-1 TRBV10-3 AISKTGLADEQF
NA TRBJ2-5 TRBV28 ASSLVGFGRLKETQY
TRBD1 TRBJ2-5 TRBV6-9 ASSYKGAHLQETQY
NA TRBJ1-2 TRBV10-3 AISEVVYGYT
TRBD2 TRBJ2-7 TRBV7-9 ASRSGASSYEQY
NA TRBJ2-1 TRBV4-2 ASSQTVNSYNEQF
NA TRBJ1-4 TRBV7-2 ASSLGVGGEKLF
NA TRBJ2-3 TRBV19 ASSIDQGTQKGDTQY
TRBD2 TRBJ2-1 TRBV7-3 ASSLLAGGKSSYNEQF
NA TRBJ1-3 TRBV13 ASSPQRYNSGNTIY
NA TRBJ2-7 TRBV11-2 ASSLVGGSPYEQY
TRBD1 TRBJ2-5 TRBV30 AWTGGLRETQY
TRBD1 TRBJ1-1 TRBV6-5 ASSRTGRVGEAF
TRBD1 TRBJ2-3 TRBV7-3 ASSLGQNTDTQY
NA TRBJ2-1 TRBV10-2 ASSAAGYNEQF
NA TRBJ1-4 TRBV6-4 ASSERTRTAATNEKLF
NA TRBJ2-1 TRBV6-6 ASLNPRRDYNEQF
NA TRBJ1-1 TRBV10-3 AISGQANTEAF
TRBD1 TRBJ1-5 TRBV25-1 ASSGAQGSNQPQH
TRBD2 TRBJ2-7 TRBV7-2 ASSLATSGAIY
TRBD2 TRBJ2-1 TRBV11-2 ASSSIAGGNEQF
NA TRBJ1-5 TRBV19 ASSPQVNQPQH
NA TRBJ2-1 TRBV6-1 AIGGGGLSYNEQF
NA TRBJ2-5 TRBV5-4 ASSRSGSLQETQY
NA TRBJ1-4 TRBV28 AGRTGEKLF